This entry describes one T cell receptor (beta chain). The antigen is not known. The data stem from a study of cytomegalovirus exposure and HLA in healthy donors. CDR3 length: 16 amino acids. The V end lost 3 bases, the J end lost 9 bases, and 18 bases lay between the germline ends. Germline values: CDR1 LNHDA, CDR2 SQIVND (reference sequence). Study-level results: The investigators catalogued 180 or so TCR beta chains as cytomegalovirus-associated. Rarity marked most TCR sequences, yet some public TCRs occurred in many donors. In vitro, a few CMV-associated chains proved specific for CMV antigens.

Repertoires were generated with immunoSEQ multiplex PCR, while TCRdb's copy carries only in-frame clones and drops some. Of 100,000 to 150,000 clones detected, nearly 90% appear once; the ten largest clones hold over 1%. The TCR was taken from a woman aged 18-30 years in good health and CMV-seronegative. The J gene is TRBJ1-6, the V gene TRBV19, with D maybe TRBD1 (5 bases). The specimen was PBMCs. The CDR3 bases are TGTGCCAGTAGTATCGGCCTGGGCAGGGATGGTTCACCCCTCCACTTT. It translates to CASSIGLGRDGSPLHF.